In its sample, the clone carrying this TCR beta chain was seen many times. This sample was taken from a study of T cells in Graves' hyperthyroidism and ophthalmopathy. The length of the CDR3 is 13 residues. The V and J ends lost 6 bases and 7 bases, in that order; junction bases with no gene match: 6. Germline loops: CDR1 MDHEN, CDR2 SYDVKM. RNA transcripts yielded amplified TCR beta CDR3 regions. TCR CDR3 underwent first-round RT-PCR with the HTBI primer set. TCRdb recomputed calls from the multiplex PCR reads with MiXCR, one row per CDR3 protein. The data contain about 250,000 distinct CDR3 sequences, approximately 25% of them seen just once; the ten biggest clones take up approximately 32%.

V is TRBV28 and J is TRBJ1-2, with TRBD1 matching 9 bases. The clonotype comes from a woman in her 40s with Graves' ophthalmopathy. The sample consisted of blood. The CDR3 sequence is CASRQTGGFGYTF. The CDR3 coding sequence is TGTGCCAGCAGACAAACAGGGGGCTTTGGCTACACCTTC.